Below are 12 T cell receptor beta chains sequenced from a single sample in a study of shared clonotypes between healthy human individuals. The assay was immunoSEQ multiplex PCR, and TCRdb's table has in-frame clones only and misses some. The sample consists of roughly 1,600,000 clones, about 98.5% of them appearing once. The sample taken for sequencing was naive CD4+ T cells sorted from blood. Subset given: CD45RA+ positively selected. Source of these receptors: a man younger than 45 in good health.

V usage is TRBV7-2 and J usage is TRBJ2-1, with D possibly matching TRBD2 (5 bases). Per germline, CDR1 SGHTA and CDR2 FQGNSA. Trimming pared 3 bases from V and 3 bases from J, leaving 15 bases between. The CDR3 length is 16 residues. The CDR3 is CASSFTLAFDYNEQFF. The CDR3 DNA sequence: TGTGCCAGCAGCTTCACTCTAGCTTTCGACTACAATGAGCAGTTCTTC.

CDR3 sequence reads: CASSKGTEYEAFF. DNA of the CDR3: TGTGCCAGCAGCAAGGGGACAGAGTATGAAGCTTTCTTT. The V and J genes are TRBV5-4 and TRBJ1-1; 7 nucleotides line up with TRBD1. Looked up from germline, CDR1 is SGHNT and CDR2 is YYREEE (reference sequence). V lost 4 bases, J lost 7 bases, and 7 bases stayed unmatched. This CDR3 spans 13 amino acids.

CDR3 sequence: CASSPGTAGYTF. The CDR3 coding sequence is TGTGCCAGCTCACCGGGGACAGCTGGCTACACCTTC. J is TRBJ1-2 and V is TRBV18, with 7 nucleotides matching TRBD1. The germline V gene encodes CDR1 KGHSH and CDR2 LQKENI. The CDR3 is 12 amino acids. V gave up 3 bases and J gave up 7 bases; unmatched junction bases: 2.

The chain is built from TRBV5-4 and TRBJ2-7, with 8 bases identical to TRBD1. This CDR3 contains 14 residues. V dropped 3 bases and J dropped 7; count of bases not matched to a gene: 9. Germline V lookup: CDR1 SGHNT, CDR2 YYREEE (reference sequence). The CDR3 DNA follows: TGTGCCAGCAGCTCCGGACAGGGACCAGTAGAGCAGTACTTC. This sequence encodes CASSSGQGPVEQYF.

V gene TRBV9 combines with J gene TRBJ2-4, with D possibly matching TRBD2 (5 bases). Germline CDR1 and CDR2: SGDLS and YYNGEE. The CDR3 is 12 residues long. Trimming cost V 4 bases and J 9 bases, with 11 bases left between them. The CDR3 loop is CASSPEGFIQYF. CDR3 nucleotide sequence: TGTGCCAGCAGCCCCGAGGGCTTCATTCAGTACTTC.

The chain combines TRBV7-9 with TRBJ2-7; 11 bases are a match to TRBD2. This CDR3 contains 16 residues. Germline assignment: CDR1 SEHNR and CDR2 FQNEAQ (reference sequence). The V and J ends lost 5 bases and 2 bases, in that order; junction bases with no gene match: 8. CDR3 protein: CASSATTSGATYEQYF. CDR3 DNA: TGTGCCAGCAGCGCTACGACTAGCGGGGCTACCTACGAGCAGTACTTC.

The CDR3 DNA sequence: TGTGCCAGCAGTTACATGGATACGCAGTATTTT. The encoded protein is CASSYMDTQYF. The rearrangement uses TRBV6-1 and TRBJ2-3; D unresolved. CDR3 length: 11 residues. The V gene's germline CDR1 is MNHNS and CDR2 SASEGT. V lost 5 bases and J lost 6, with 6 bases in between.

V usage is TRBV18 and J usage is TRBJ2-1; no clear D gene. Trimming removed 1 base at V and 5 bases at J, with 9 bases between. The CDR3 is 14 amino acids. Per germline, CDR1 KGHSH and CDR2 LQKENI. CDR3 in amino acids: CASSPRAHHNEQFF. Written as DNA, the CDR3 is TGTGCCAGCTCACCACGGGCACACCACAATGAGCAGTTCTTC.

The CDR3 region is CASSLPRQNTGELFF. CDR3 DNA: TGTGCCAGCAGCTTACCCCGACAGAACACCGGGGAGCTGTTTTTT. This chain links TRBV7-8 with TRBJ2-2; no firm D call. The germline gives CDR1 SGHVS, CDR2 FQNEAQ. The V and J ends lost 2 bases and 1 base respectively, with 8 bases between them. The CDR3 has 15 residues.

This chain connects TRBV9 to TRBJ2-3, with a possible D match to TRBD1 (6 bases). V gave up 5 bases and J gave up 6 bases, with 10 bases separating them. This CDR3 spans 12 amino acids. Germline V gene sequence: CDR1 SGDLS, CDR2 YYNGEE. As DNA, the CDR3 is TGTGCCAGCAGTACAGGGTCTGATACGCAGTATTTT. It yields the protein CASSTGSDTQYF.

This rearrangement joins TRBV7-9 to TRBJ2-1, with a weak D call TRBD2 (6 bases). Germline assignment: CDR1 SEHNR and CDR2 FQNEAQ (reference sequence). CDR3 size: 12 residues. Trimming cost V 5 bases and J 4 bases, with 6 bases left between them. CDR3 residues: CASSRGYNEQFF. The CDR3 nucleotides are TGTGCCAGCAGCCGGGGGTACAATGAGCAGTTCTTC.

The chain carries TRBV9 and TRBJ2-7; TRBD2 aligns across 9 bases. V dropped 3 bases and J dropped 5; count of bases not matched to a gene: 18. This CDR3 comprises 18 residues. Germline V gives CDR1 SGDLS, CDR2 YYNGEE. Here the CDR3 reads CASSEGLGLAGRSDEQYF. CDR3 DNA: TGTGCCAGCAGCGAGGGCCTCGGGCTAGCGGGGAGGTCGGACGAGCAGTACTTC. The complete variable domain, with remaining parts taken from reference TRBV9 and TRBJ2-7, reads DSGVTQTPKHLITATGQRVTLRCSPRSGDLSVYWYQQSLDQGLQFLIQYYNGEERAKGNILERFSAQQFPDLHSELNLSSLELGDSALYFCASSEGLGLAGRSDEQYFGPGTRLTVT.